This TCR beta chain was captured by sequencing in a study of blood T cell repertoires in COVID-19. As for the study in general: PBMCs, B-cell-depleted T cells, or T cells provided the cDNA or gDNA that made up the material.

With 1 base removed from V and 4 bases from J, the gap between germline ends came to 16 bases. The CDR3 has 16 residues. CDR1 and CDR2 (germline): SGHDN, FVKESK. Study members were between about 18 and 90 years old and lived in some 26 US regions. Cohort 3 donors were reported recovered after two negative PCRs, clearance, or symptom resolution. Per the study methods: Amplification with reference gene primers provided the estimates of nucleated cell counts. The protocol was immunoSEQ multiplex PCR, while the TCRdb copy is restricted to in-frame clones and leaves out a portion. V, J and clone size were drawn from that table, and D and trimming were deduced from the DNA. In the table there are roughly 300,000 clones, about 85% of which are singletons.

The rearrangement links TRBV14 to TRBJ1-2, with D possibly TRBD1 on 6 matching bases. This clonotype originated in a woman in her twenties or thirties who had recovered from COVID-19. Sequenced material: PBMCs or T cells enriched from blood (not recorded which). The CDR3 bases are TGTGCCAGCAGCCAAGCTGACAGGAGCAATATCTATGGCTACACCTTC. Its protein is CASSQADRSNIYGYTF.